The rows below give T cell receptor beta chains drawn from one sample of a study of cytomegalovirus exposure and HLA in healthy donors. Repertoires were generated with immunoSEQ multiplex PCR, while TCRdb's copy carries only in-frame clones and drops some. Of about 97,000 clones in the sample, approximately 77% are singletons; the top ten hold 8.5% to 10%. The specimen was PBMCs. These receptors originate from a male donor in good health and CMV-seropositive. The conserved cysteine and the conserved F or W are not part of the CDR3 here. Fields, in order: D gene, V gene, J gene, clone size, CDR3 protein. D genes are given only for firm matches. Size is stated for part of the rows, as once, few or many counts, or as a class when the clone is expanded.

-	TRBV19	TRBJ1-3	-	ASSWGLHGNTIY
TRBD2	TRBV4-1	TRBJ2-1	-	ASSQDVSGSKNEQF
-	TRBV6-6	TRBJ1-2	-	ASFRDSYGYT
TRBD2	TRBV9	TRBJ2-1	-	ASSLRTSGDEQF
TRBD2	TRBV19	TRBJ2-3	-	ASSIGVLTSGRTDTQY
-	TRBV9	TRBJ1-2	few	ASSRQSLYGYT
-	TRBV4-2	TRBJ2-1	-	ASSKLENQF
TRBD2	TRBV28	TRBJ2-3	-	ASPPPSGRAADTQY
-	TRBV7-3	TRBJ2-6	-	ASSLTSGSGANVLT
-	TRBV5-4	TRBJ1-2	-	ASSLGQGRRYGYT
TRBD1	TRBV2	TRBJ2-7	-	ASVGQGFYEQY
-	TRBV5-1	TRBJ2-1	-	ASSSDASSYNEQF
TRBD1	TRBV4-3	TRBJ2-7	-	ASSQTTGVYEQY
-	TRBV6-6	TRBJ2-5	few	ASSYRPQGRRETQY
TRBD2	TRBV4-3	TRBJ2-3	once	ASSQIAGGPSDTQY
-	TRBV7-2	TRBJ2-4	-	ASSIMTGPKNIQY
TRBD1	TRBV9	TRBJ2-6	once	ASSAPGQPSGANVLT